One and the same sample provided the 5 T cell receptor beta chains below, sequenced in a study of identical twins. TCRdb independently ran MiXCR on the 5' RACE reads; one entry per CDR3 protein. The sample includes roughly 290,000 distinct CDR3 sequences, about 8.1% seen only once; the top ten take less than 2.5%. These data are also associated with another study on yellow fever vaccine responses in identical twins.

The sample was memory (CD45RO+) T cells sorted from blood. These receptor sequences come from a woman aged 18-29 years in good health.

The V gene is TRBV12-3 or TRBV12-4, the J gene TRBJ2-1; 7 nucleotides agree with TRBD2. With V trimmed by 4 bases and J by 0 bases, 12 bases remained unmatched. The CDR3 contains 18 residues. The CDR3 is CASSWGLGRGSSYNEQFF. The CDR3, as DNA: TGTGCCAGCAGTTGGGGTTTGGGGCGGGGGAGCTCCTACAATGAGCAGTTCTTC.

This clonotype has ten or more counts. The gene calls are TRBV11-2 and TRBJ2-1; 7 bases are a match to TRBD1. CDR1 is SGHAT and CDR2 is FQNNGV in the germline V gene. This CDR3 has 16 amino acids. After removal of 4 bases from V and 3 bases from J, the junction contained 9 bases not matched to a gene. This chain's CDR3 is CASSSIQGFYYNEQFF. CDR3 DNA sequence: TGTGCCAGCAGCTCTATACAGGGGTTTTACTACAATGAGCAGTTCTTC.

DNA of the CDR3: TGTGCCAGCAGCCGGACTAGCGGGGCAGGGATGAGGACCCAGTACTTC. It translates to CASSRTSGAGMRTQYF. The V gene is TRBV12-3 or TRBV12-4, the J gene TRBJ2-5; 12 bases map to TRBD2. This CDR3 is built from 16 residues. V shed 6 bases and J 7 bases; nucleotides not matched to a gene: 12.

This clonotype was seen at least ten times. This sequence joins TRBV12-3 or TRBV12-4 and TRBJ2-1; a possible D gene is TRBD1 (5 bases). V lost 8 bases, J lost 7 bases, and 15 bases lay in between. The CDR3 loop spans 13 amino acids. The CDR3 DNA sequence: TGTGCCAGCGCTAGTGGCAGGGTAAATGAGCAGTTCTTC. Translated: CASASGRVNEQFF.

The CDR3 loop is CASSATGPSKNIQYF. CDR3 coding DNA: TGTGCCAGCAGTGCGACAGGGCCCTCCAAAAACATTCAGTACTTC. The rearrangement joins TRBV2 to TRBJ2-4, with 7 bases identical to TRBD1. CDR1 and CDR2 (germline): SNHLY, FYNNEI. The V and J ends lost 4 bases and 2 bases, in that order; junction bases with no gene match: 5. This CDR3 has 15 residues. Full variable domain (remainder filled in from reference TRBV2 and TRBJ2-4): EPEVTQTPSHQVTQMGQEVILRCVPISNHLYFYWYRQILGQKVEFLVSFYNNEISEKSEIFDDQFSVERPDGSNFTLKIRSTKLEDSAMYFCASSATGPSKNIQYFGAGTRLSVL.